This T cell receptor (beta chain) was captured by sequencing in a study of shared clonotypes between healthy human individuals. At the level of the study: A few men and two women, aged 18 to 49, were donors.

About this clone itself: The antigen is undetermined.

Germline V gene sequence: CDR1 MDHEN, CDR2 SYDVKM. The CDR3 totals 18 residues. With V trimmed by 2 bases and J by 10 bases, 19 bases remained unmatched. Study-wide results and caveats: It was observed that approximately 5% of naive CD4 clonotypes were shared across several donors.

The assay ran at deep level. TCRdb keeps only in-frame clones here, not all; method: immunoSEQ multiplex PCR. The sample has approximately 2.4 million clones, almost 96% seen once; the top ten hold roughly 0.13%. The rearrangement joins TRBV28 to TRBJ2-1; 8 bases are shared with TRBD1. Sequencing was done on a sample of naive CD4+ T cells sorted from blood. Subset described: CD45RA+ positively selected. The receptor comes from a man aged 18 to 29 in good health. CDR3 DNA sequence: TGTGCCAGCAGTTTACGTCCCCCTGGCCAGGGGGCGAGACGCGAGCAGTTCTTC. Translating it yields CASSLRPPGQGARREQFF.